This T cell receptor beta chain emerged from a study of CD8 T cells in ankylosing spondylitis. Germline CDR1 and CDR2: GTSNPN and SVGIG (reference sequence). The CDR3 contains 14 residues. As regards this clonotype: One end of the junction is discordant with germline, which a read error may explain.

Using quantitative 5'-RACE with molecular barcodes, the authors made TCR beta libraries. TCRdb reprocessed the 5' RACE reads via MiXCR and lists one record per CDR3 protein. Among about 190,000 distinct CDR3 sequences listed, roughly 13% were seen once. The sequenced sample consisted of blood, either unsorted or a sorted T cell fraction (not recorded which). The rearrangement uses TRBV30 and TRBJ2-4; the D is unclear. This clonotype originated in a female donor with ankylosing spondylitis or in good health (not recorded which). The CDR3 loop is CAWSPPGPRSRIGF. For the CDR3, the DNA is TGTGCCTGGAGTCCCCCCGGGCCCCGGTCCAGGATCGGCTTC.